What follows is one T cell receptor (beta chain) and its context. The data were taken from a study of blood T cell repertoires in COVID-19. Study-level information: Acute and convalescent COVID-19 specimens originated in the United States, Italy and Spain.

Clones were sequenced by immunoSEQ multiplex PCR, and TCRdb holds only the in-frame ones, with some missing. Altogether some 64,000 clones are present, approximately 75% being singletons, with the ten largest covering just under 6.5%. CDR3 length: 16 amino acids. Germline CDR1 SGHRS, CDR2 YFSETQ. V trimming: 0 bases; J trimming: 4 bases; junction bases outside the gene matches: 8. This TCR came from a woman aged 55 to 70 with acute or convalescent COVID-19. The material sequenced was peripheral blood. The chain has TRBV5-1 and TRBJ2-7, with 9 bases that match TRBD2. The CDR3 loop reads CASSLGSGGTLYEQYF. The CDR3 DNA reads TGCGCCAGCAGCTTGGGGAGCGGGGGGACCTTATACGAGCAGTACTTC.